One T cell receptor beta chain is described in this entry. No antigen is known for it. The data are from a study of blood T cells in healthy people across ages. Each sample provided at least 5.5 micrograms of extracted total RNA. Per germline, CDR1 MGHRA and CDR2 YSYEKL. The CDR3 covers 13 residues. With a J-beta primer mix and a sample-barcoded 5' primer, a second PCR ran roughly 7 to 11 cycles. Every sample gave at least 2.5 million paired-end reads containing CDR3. In TCRdb, the 5' RACE reads were re-called with MiXCR into one record per CDR3 protein. This table has under 800,000 distinct CDR3 sequences, approximately 39% appearing once. Study outcomes and limitations: Estimates of total diversity, which came from one million sequenced T cells, were considered to be underestimates. Strong correlation linked observed beta diversity and percent naive T cells.

This TCR was sampled from a woman aged 60-75 years in good health. The J gene is TRBJ2-4, the V gene TRBV4-1; D possibly matches TRBD1 or TRBD2 (5 bases each). The last part of the DNA fits TRBJ2-7 better; the J call may be wrong. Sequencing was carried out using blood. CDR3 protein: CASSQVSGTEQYF. The CDR3 bases are TGCGCCAGCAGCCAAGTTTCCGGGACCGAGCAGTACTTC.